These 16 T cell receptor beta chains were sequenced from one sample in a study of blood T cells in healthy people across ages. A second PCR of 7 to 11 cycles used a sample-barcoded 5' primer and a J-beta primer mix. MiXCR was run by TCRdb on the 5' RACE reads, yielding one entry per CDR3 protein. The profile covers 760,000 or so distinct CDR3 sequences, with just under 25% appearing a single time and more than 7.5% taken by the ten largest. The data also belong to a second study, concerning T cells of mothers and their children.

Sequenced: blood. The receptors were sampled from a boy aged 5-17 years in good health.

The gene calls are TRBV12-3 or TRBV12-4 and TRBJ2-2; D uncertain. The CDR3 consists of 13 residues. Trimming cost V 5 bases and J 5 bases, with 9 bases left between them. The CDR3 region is CASSQAETGELFF. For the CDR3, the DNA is TGTGCCAGCAGTCAGGCGGAAACCGGGGAGCTGTTTTTT.

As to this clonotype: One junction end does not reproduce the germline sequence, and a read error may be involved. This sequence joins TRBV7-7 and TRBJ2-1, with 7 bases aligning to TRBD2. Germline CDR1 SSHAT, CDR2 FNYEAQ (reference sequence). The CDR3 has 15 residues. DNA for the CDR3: TGTGCTAGCAGCTTCGGACTCCCGGGAGGCAATGAGCAGTTCTTC. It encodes CASSFGLPGGNEQFF.

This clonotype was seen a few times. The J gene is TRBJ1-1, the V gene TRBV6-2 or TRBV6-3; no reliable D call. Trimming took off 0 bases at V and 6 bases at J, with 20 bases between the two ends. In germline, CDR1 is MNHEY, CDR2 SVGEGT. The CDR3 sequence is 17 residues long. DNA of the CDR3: TGTGCCAGCAGTTACTCTTCAACCCCTCTGAGGAGCGCTGAAGCTTTCTTT. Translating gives CASSYSSTPLRSAEAFF.

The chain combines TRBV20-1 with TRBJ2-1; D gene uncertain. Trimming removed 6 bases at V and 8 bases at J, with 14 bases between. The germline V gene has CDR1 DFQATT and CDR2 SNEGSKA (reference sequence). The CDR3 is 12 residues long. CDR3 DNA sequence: TGCAGTGCCCTCCGTGCCGAGGATGAGCAGTTCTTC. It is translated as CSALRAEDEQFF.

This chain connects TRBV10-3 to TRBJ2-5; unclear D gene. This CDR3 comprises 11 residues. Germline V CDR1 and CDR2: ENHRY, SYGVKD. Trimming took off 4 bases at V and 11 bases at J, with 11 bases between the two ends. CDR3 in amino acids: CAISGFTEQYF. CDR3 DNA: TGTGCCATCAGTGGGTTTACGGAGCAGTACTTC.

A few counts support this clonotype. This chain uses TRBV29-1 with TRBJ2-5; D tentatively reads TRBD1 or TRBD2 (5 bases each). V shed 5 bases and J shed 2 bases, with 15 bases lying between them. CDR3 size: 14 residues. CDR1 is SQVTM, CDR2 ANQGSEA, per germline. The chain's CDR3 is CSVRDGLNQETQYF. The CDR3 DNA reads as TGCAGCGTTCGGGACGGCTTGAATCAAGAGACCCAGTACTTC. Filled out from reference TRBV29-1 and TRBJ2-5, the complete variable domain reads SAVISQKPSRDICQRGTSLTIQCQVDSQVTMMFWYRQQPGQSLTLIATANQGSEATYESGFVIDKFPISRPNLTFSTLTVSNMSPEDSSIYLCSVRDGLNQETQYFGPGTRLLVL.

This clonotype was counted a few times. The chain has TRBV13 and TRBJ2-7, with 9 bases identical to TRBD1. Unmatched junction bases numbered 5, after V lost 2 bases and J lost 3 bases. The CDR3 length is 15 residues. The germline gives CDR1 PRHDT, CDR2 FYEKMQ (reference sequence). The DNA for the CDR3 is TGTGCCAGCAGCTTATGGGGGACAGGGCACTACGAGCAGTACTTC. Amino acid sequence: CASSLWGTGHYEQYF.

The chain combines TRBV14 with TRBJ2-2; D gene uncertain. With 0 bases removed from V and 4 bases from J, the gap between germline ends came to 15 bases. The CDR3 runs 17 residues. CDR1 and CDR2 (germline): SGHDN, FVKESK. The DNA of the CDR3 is TGTGCCAGCAGCCAAGAGTTTGAGGAATCGTTCACCGGGGAGCTGTTTTTT. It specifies CASSQEFEESFTGELFF.

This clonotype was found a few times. This CDR3 reads CASSFFTGADTQYF. CDR3 in DNA: TGTGCCAGCAGTTTTTTCACGGGCGCAGATACGCAGTATTTT. The chain uses TRBV28 and TRBJ2-3; D unresolved. Germline V gene sequence: CDR1 MDHEN, CDR2 SYDVKM. The CDR3 length is 14 residues. The ends were cut back, 3 bases at V and 4 bases at J, with 11 bases in the middle.

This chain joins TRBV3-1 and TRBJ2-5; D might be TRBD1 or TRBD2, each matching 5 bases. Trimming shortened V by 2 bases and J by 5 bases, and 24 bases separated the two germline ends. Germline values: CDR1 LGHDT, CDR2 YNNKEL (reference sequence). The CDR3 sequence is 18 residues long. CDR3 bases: TGTGCCAGCAGCCAAAAGTGGGGCGGGCGGAGACTTGGGGAGACCCAGTACTTC. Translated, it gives CASSQKWGGRRLGETQYF.

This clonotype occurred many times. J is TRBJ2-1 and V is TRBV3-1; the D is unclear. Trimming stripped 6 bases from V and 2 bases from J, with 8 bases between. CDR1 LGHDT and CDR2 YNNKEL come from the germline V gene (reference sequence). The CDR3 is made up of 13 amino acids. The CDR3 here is CASSPDPYNEQFF. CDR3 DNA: TGTGCCAGCAGTCCTGATCCCTACAATGAGCAGTTCTTC.

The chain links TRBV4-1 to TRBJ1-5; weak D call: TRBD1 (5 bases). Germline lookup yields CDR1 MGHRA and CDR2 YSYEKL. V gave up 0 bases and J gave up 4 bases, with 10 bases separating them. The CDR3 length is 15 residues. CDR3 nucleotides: TGCGCCAGCAGCCAAGATGCCGGGGCTAATCAGCCCCAGCATTTT. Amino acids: CASSQDAGANQPQHF.

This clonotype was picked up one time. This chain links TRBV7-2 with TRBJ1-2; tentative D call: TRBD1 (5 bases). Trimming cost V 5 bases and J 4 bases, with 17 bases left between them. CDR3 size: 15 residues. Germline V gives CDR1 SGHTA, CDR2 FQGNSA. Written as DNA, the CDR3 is TGTGCCAGCAGCATCCGGGACCTGCCTTCCTATGGCTACACCTTC. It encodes CASSIRDLPSYGYTF.

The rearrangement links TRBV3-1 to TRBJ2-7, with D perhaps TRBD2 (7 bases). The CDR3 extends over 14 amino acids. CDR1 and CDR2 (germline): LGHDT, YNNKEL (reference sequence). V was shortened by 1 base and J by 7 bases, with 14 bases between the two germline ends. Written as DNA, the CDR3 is TGTGCCAGCAGCCAAGTCGGGGGGCTAGGGGAGCAGTACTTC. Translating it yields CASSQVGGLGEQYF.

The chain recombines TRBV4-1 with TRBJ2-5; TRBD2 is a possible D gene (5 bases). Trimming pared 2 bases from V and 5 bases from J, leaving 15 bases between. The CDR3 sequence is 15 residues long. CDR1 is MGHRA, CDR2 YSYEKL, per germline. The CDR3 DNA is TGCGCCAGCAGCCAACGATATGGGAGCGTGGAGACCCAGTACTTC. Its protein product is CASSQRYGSVETQYF.

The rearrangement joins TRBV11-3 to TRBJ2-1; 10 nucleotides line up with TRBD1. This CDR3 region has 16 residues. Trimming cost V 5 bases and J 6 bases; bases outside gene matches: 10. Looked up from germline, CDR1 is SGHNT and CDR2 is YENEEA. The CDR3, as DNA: TGTGCCAGCAGCCAGACGAGGGACAGGGGTGGCAATGAGCAGTTCTTC. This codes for CASSQTRDRGGNEQFF. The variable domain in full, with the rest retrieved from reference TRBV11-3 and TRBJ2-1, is EAGVVQSPRYKIIEKKQPVAFWCNPISGHNTLYWYLQNLGQGPELLIRYENEEAVDDSQLPKDRFSAERLKGVDSTLKIQPAELGDSAVYLCASSQTRDRGGNEQFFGPGTRLTVL.